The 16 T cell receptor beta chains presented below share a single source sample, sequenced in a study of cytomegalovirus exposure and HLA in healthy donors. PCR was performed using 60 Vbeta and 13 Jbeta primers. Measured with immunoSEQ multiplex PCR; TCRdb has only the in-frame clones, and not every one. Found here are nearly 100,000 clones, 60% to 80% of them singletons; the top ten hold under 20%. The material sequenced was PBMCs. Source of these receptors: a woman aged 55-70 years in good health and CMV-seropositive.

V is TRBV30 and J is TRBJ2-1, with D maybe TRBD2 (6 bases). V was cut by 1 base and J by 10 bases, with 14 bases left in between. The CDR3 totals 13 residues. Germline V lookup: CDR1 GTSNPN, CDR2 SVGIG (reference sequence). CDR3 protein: CAWSGGLLWEQFF. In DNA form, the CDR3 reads TGTGCCTGGAGTGGGGGACTTCTTTGGGAGCAGTTCTTC.

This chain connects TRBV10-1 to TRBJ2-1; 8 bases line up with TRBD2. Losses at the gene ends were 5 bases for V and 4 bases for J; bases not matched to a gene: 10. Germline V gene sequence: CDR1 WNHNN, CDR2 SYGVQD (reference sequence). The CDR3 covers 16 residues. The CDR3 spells CASSSLREVRYNEQFF. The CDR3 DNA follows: TGCGCCAGCAGTTCCCTGCGGGAGGTCAGGTACAATGAGCAGTTCTTC.

CDR3 coding DNA: TGTGCCAGCAGCAAAAGGACAGACAAGAACTCCTACGAGCAGTACTTC. Translation: CASSKRTDKNSYEQYF. The rearrangement uses TRBV2 and TRBJ2-7; a possible D gene is TRBD1 (6 bases). The V gene lost 6 bases and the J gene lost 0 bases, with 18 bases spanning the gap. This CDR3 comprises 16 residues. Germline loops: CDR1 SNHLY, CDR2 FYNNEI.

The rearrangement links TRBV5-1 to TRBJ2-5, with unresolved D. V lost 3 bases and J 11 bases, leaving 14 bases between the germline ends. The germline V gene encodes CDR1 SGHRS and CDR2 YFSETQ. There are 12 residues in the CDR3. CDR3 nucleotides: TGCGCCAGCAGCTCCACGCCCGATGAGCAGTACTTC. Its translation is CASSSTPDEQYF.

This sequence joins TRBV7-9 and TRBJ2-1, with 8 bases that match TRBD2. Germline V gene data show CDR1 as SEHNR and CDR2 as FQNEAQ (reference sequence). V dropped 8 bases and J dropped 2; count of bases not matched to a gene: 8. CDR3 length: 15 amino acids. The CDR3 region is CASAGGIGTYNEQFF. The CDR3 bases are TGTGCCAGCGCGGGGGGCATTGGGACCTACAATGAGCAGTTCTTC.

DNA for the CDR3: TGTGCCAGCAGCCAAGGGACTAGCGGGAGAAGCAATGAGCAGTTCTTC. Protein sequence: CASSQGTSGRSNEQFF. V and J are TRBV4-2 and TRBJ2-1; TRBD2 matches at 13 bases. CDR3 size: 16 residues. Germline V gives CDR1 LGHNA, CDR2 YNFKEQ. Germline trimming cut 1 base from V and 6 bases from J; bases unmatched to any gene: 3.

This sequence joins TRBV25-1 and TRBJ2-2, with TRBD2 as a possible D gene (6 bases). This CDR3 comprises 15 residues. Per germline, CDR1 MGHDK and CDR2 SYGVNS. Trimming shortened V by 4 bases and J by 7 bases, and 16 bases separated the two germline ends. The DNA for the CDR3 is TGTGCCAGCAGTGGGCGGGGCAGGGAGGTCGGGGAGCTGTTTTTT. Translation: CASSGRGREVGELFF.

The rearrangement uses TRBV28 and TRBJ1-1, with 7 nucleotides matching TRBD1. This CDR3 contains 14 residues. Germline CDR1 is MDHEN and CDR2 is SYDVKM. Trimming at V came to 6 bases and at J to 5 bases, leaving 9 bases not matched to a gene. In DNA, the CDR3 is TGTGCCAGCAGGAAAGGACAGGAACGGACTGAAGCTTTCTTT. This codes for CASRKGQERTEAFF.

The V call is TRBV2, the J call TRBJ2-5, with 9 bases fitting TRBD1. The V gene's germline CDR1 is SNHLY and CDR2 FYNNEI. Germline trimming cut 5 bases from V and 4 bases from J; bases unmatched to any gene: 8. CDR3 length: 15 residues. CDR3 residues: CASSLGTGIVETQYF. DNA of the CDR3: TGTGCCAGCAGTCTTGGGACAGGGATTGTAGAGACCCAGTACTTC. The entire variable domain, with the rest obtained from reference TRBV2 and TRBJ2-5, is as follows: EPEVTQTPSHQVTQMGQEVILRCVPISNHLYFYWYRQILGQKVEFLVSFYNNEISEKSEIFDDQFSVERPDGSNFTLKIRSTKLEDSAMYFCASSLGTGIVETQYFGPGTRLLVL.

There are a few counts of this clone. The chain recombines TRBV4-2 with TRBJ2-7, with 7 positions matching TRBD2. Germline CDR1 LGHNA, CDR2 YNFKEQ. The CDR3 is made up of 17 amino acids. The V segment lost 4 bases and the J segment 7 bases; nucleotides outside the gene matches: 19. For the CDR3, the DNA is TGTGCCAGCAGCCCGCTCGGTATAGGGGCGGGAGCGGGGGAGCAGTACTTC. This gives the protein CASSPLGIGAGAGEQYF.

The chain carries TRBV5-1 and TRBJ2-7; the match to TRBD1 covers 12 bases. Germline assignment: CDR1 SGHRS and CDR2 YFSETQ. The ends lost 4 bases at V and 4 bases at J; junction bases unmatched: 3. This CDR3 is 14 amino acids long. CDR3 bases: TGCGCCAGCAGCAGGGGACAGGGGGCTTACGAGCAGTACTTC. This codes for CASSRGQGAYEQYF.

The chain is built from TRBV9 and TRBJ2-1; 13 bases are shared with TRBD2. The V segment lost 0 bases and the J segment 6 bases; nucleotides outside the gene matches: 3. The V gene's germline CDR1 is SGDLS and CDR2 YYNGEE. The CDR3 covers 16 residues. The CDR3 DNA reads TGTGCCAGCAGCGTAGGGGGACTAGCGGGAACCAATGAGCAGTTCTTC. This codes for CASSVGGLAGTNEQFF.

CDR3 bases: TGTGCCATCAGGGGACTAGGTACCAATGAGCAGTTCTTC. It translates to CAIRGLGTNEQFF. V usage is TRBV10-3 and J usage is TRBJ2-1; the match to TRBD2 covers 8 bases. With 6 bases clipped from V and 6 bases from J, the junction kept 4 bases outside the gene matches. The CDR3 runs 13 residues. In germline, CDR1 is ENHRY, CDR2 SYGVKD.

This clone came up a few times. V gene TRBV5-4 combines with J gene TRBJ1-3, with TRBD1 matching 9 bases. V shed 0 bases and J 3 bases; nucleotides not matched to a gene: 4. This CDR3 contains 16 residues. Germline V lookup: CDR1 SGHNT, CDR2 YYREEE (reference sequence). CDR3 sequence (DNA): TGTGCCAGCAGCTTGGACAGGGGGCTGATTGGAAACACCATATATTTT. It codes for CASSLDRGLIGNTIYF.

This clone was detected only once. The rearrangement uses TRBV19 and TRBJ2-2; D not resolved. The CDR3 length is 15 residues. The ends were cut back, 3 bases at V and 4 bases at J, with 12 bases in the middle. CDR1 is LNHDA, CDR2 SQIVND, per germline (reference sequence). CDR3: CASSISVLRTGELFF. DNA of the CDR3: TGTGCCAGTAGTATCTCCGTATTGCGCACCGGGGAGCTGTTTTTT.

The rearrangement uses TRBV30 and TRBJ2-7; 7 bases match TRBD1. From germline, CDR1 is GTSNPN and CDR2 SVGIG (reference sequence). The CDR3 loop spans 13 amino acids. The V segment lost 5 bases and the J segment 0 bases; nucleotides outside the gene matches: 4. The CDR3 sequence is CAWCRDSSYEQYF. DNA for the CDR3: TGTGCCTGGTGTAGGGACAGCTCCTACGAGCAGTACTTC.